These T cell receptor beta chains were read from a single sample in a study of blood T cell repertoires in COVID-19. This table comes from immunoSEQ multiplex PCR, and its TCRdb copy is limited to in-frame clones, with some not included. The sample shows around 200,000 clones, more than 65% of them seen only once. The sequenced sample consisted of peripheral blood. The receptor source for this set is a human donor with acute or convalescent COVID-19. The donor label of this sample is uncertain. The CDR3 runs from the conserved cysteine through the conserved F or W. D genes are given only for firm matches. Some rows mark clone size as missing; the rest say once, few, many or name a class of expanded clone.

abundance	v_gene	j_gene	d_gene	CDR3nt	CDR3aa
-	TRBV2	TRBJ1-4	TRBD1	TGTGCCAGCCAAAGGGACAGCTCCACTAATGAAAAACTGTTTTTT	CASQRDSSTNEKLFF
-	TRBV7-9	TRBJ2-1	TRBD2	TGTGCCAGCAGCCCCAGGGGCCCTAGCGGGAGTTTGAATGAGCAGTTCTTC	CASSPRGPSGSLNEQFF
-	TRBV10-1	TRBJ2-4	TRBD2	TGCGCCAGCAGTGAGGCTAGCGGGAGGGACATTCAGTACTTC	CASSEASGRDIQYF
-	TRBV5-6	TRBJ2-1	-	TGTGCCAGCAGCTTTGGCAGTTCGTCCTACAATGAGCAGTTCTTC	CASSFGSSSYNEQFF
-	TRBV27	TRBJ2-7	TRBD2	TGTGCCAGCACACCGGTGACTAGCGGTATCTACGAGCAGTACTTC	CASTPVTSGIYEQYF
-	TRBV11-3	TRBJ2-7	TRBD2	TGTGCCAGCAGCTTAGGGGCGCGGGGGGTTTGCTACGAGCAGTACTTC	CASSLGARGVCYEQYF
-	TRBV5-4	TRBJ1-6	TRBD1	TGTGCCAGCAGCTTAGGACAGGGGGCAGGGTCACCCCTCCACTTT	CASSLGQGAGSPLHF
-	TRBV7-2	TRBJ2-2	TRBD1	TGTGCCAGCAGCTTAACAGGGGGGAACACCGGGGAGCTGTTTTTT	CASSLTGGNTGELFF
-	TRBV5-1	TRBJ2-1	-	TGCGCCAGCAGCTTGGACACGTACAATGAGCAGTTCTTC	CASSLDTYNEQFF
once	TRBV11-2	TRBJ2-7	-	TGTGCCAGCAGCCCTCAGGGGGGCTACGAGCAGTACTTC	CASSPQGGYEQYF
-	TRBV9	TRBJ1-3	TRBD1	TGTGCCAGCAGCGTACAGGGGGCAGTCGCTGGAAACACCATATATTTT	CASSVQGAVAGNTIYF
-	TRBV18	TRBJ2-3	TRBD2	TGTGCCAGCTCACCGGCGGGGGCAGATACGCAGTATTTT	CASSPAGADTQYF
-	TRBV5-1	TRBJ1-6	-	TGCGCCAGCAGCTTGGATGTCCCCGGGCAGGGGAATTCACCCCTCCACTTT	CASSLDVPGQGNSPLHF
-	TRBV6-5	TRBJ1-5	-	TGTGCCAGCAGTCGGGACATCGTTAGCAATCAGCCCCAGCATTTT	CASSRDIVSNQPQHF
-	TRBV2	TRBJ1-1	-	TGTGCCAGCAGTGAAGCCCCCCAGGGCACTGAAGCTTTCTTT	CASSEAPQGTEAFF
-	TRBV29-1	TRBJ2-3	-	TGCAGCGTTGGGGGAGGTCCAGATACGCAGTATTTT	CSVGGGPDTQYF
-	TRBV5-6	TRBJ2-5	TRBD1	TGTGCCAGCAGCCCGGGGACAGGGGGCCGAGAGACCCAGTACTTC	CASSPGTGGRETQYF
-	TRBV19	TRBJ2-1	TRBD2	TGTGCCAGTAAGGAGGGAGGGCGCTACTACTACAATGAGCAGTTCTTC	CASKEGGRYYYNEQFF
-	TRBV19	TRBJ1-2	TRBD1	TGTGCCAGTAGTACCAGCTGGGACAGGGCTGGCTACACCTTC	CASSTSWDRAGYTF
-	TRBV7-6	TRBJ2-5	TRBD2	TGTGCCAGCAGCCAGCCACTAGCGTCCCAAGAGACCCAGTACTTC	CASSQPLASQETQYF
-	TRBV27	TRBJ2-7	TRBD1	TGTGCCAGCAGTGCAGACAGGGGGCAGTACGAGCAGTACTTC	CASSADRGQYEQYF
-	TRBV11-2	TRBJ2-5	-	TGTGCCAGCAGTTTGAACTCAGGGCAGGGGGAGACCCAGTACTTC	CASSLNSGQGETQYF
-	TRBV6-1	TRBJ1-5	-	TGTGCCAGCAGTGAGTCAGGTGATAGCAATCAGCCCCAGCATTTT	CASSESGDSNQPQHF
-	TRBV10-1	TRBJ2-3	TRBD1	TGCGCCAGCAGTGATGGGGGGACAGGGGGCGATACGCAGTATTTT	CASSDGGTGGDTQYF
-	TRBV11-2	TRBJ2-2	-	TGTGCCAGCAGCCGGGACTCAAGAGGGGAGCTGTTTTTT	CASSRDSRGELFF
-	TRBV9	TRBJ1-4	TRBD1	TGTGCCAGCAGCCCTCGGGACAGGGACGAAAAACTGTTTTTT	CASSPRDRDEKLFF
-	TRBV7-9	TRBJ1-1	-	TGTGCCAGCAGCTTAGCCGGCCAGGCGGGTGGGTACACTGAAGCTTTCTTT	CASSLAGQAGGYTEAFF
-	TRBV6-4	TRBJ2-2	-	TGTGCCAGCAGTGGAGGTGGCTCGAACACCGGGGAGCTGTTTTTT	CASSGGGSNTGELFF
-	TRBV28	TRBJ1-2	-	TGTGCCAGCGAGGGGCAGGGGAAGAGAAGCTACACCTTC	CASEGQGKRSYTF
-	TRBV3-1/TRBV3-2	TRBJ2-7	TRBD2	TGTGCCAGCAGCCAGAGCAGCGGGAGTGACTACGAGCAGTACTTC	CASSQSSGSDYEQYF
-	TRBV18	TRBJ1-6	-	TGTGCCAGCTCACCACCTCAGGGTCCCGATTCACCCCTCCACTTT	CASSPPQGPDSPLHF
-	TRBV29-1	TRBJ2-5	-	TGCAGCGGAGAGGTCCGAGAGACCCAGTACTTC	CSGEVRETQYF
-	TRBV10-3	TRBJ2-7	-	TGTGCCATCACTTCGACTGATAAGCAGCACGAGCAGTACTTC	CAITSTDKQHEQYF
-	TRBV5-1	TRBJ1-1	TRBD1	TGCGCCAGCAGCTGGACAGGGTTGAACACTGAAGCTTTCTTT	CASSWTGLNTEAFF
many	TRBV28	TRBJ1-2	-	TGTGCCAGCAGATTCCGATATCGGGGGGTCTATGGCTACACCTTC	CASRFRYRGVYGYTF
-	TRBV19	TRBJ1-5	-	TGTGCCAGTAATCAAGGGGTTGGTCAGCCCCAGCATTTT	CASNQGVGQPQHF
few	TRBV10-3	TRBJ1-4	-	TGTGCCATCAGTCCGGCGGGGCGACAGAATAATGAAAAACTGTTTTTT	CAISPAGRQNNEKLFF
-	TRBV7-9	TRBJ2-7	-	TGTGCCAGCAGCCCCCTGGGGGGTACCGAGCAGTACTTC	CASSPLGGTEQYF
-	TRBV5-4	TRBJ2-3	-	TGTGCCAGCAGCTTGTCCGGGACTAGCACAGATACGCAGTATTTT	CASSLSGTSTDTQYF
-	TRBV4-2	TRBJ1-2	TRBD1	TGTGCCAGCAGCCAAGTGGTCAGGGACAGGACCTATGGCTACACCTTC	CASSQVVRDRTYGYTF
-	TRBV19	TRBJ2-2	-	TGTGCCAGTAGTATCTATGGGGAGCTGTTTTTT	CASSIYGELFF
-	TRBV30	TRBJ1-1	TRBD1	TGTGCCTGGAGTGGCCGGGACAGGGAAGCTTTCTTT	CAWSGRDREAFF
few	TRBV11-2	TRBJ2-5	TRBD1	TGTGCCAGCAGCGCAGTAACAGGGGGCCCTCGAGAGACCCAGTACTTC	CASSAVTGGPRETQYF
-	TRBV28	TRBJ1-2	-	TGTGCCAGCAGTTTGGAGGGCGTCGGGGGCTACACCTTC	CASSLEGVGGYTF
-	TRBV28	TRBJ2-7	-	TGTGCCAGCAGTTTTCAGAATTCCTACGAGCAGTACTTC	CASSFQNSYEQYF
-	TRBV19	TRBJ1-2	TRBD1	TGTGCCAGTACCGAAGGGGACAGGGGGGTCTATGGCTACACCTTC	CASTEGDRGVYGYTF
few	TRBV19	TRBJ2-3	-	TGTGCCAGTAGTGGGCTCGAGGGGGCAGATACGCAGTATTTT	CASSGLEGADTQYF
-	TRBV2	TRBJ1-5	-	TGTGCCAGCAGTGACAGGGATAGCAATCAGCCCCAGCATTTT	CASSDRDSNQPQHF
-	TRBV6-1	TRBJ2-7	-	TGTGCCAGCAGTGAAGTGGGCAGACGCTCCTACGAGCAGTACTTC	CASSEVGRRSYEQYF